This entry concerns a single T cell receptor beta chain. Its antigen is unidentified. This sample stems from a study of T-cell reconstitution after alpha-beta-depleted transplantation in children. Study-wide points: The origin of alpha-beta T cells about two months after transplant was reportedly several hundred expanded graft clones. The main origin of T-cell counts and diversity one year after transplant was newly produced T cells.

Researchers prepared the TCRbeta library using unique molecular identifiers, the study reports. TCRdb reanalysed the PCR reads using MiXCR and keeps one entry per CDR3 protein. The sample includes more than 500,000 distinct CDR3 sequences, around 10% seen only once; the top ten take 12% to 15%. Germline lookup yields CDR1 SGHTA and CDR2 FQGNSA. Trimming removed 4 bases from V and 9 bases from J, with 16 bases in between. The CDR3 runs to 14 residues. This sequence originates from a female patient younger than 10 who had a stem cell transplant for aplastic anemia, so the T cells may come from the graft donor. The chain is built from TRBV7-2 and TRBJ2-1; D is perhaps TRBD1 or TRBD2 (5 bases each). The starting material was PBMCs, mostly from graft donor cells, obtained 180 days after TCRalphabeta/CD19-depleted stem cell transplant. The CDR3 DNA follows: TGTGCCAGCAGCTCCTCGGACGGGACGGCTGAGCAGTTCTTC. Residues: CASSSSDGTAEQFF.